This TCR beta chain derives from a study of shared clonotypes between healthy human individuals. Across the study: For every donor, three CD4 naive, three CD4 memory, two CD8 naive and one CD8 memory plates were used.

This table comes from immunoSEQ multiplex PCR, and its TCRdb copy is limited to in-frame clones, with some not included. The sample includes roughly 2.5 million clones, just over 90% of them seen just once. Study results and caveats: Naive subsets generally exceeded memory subsets in estimated richness.

This CDR3 is built from 15 residues. Germline V gene lookup returns CDR1 LGHNA and CDR2 YSLEER. J gave up 7 bases and V 0 bases, and 5 bases lay outside the gene matches. The sample holds one count of this clone. Its antigen remains unknown. The source is a man aged 18 to 29 in good health. Material for sequencing was naive CD4+ T cells sorted from blood. Described subset: CD45RA+ positively selected. This chain joins TRBV4-3 and TRBJ1-4, with TRBD1 identical over 7 bases. The DNA for the CDR3 is TGCGCCAGCAGCCAAGAGACAGGGTTTATTGAAAAACTGTTTTTT. Residues: CASSQETGFIEKLFF.